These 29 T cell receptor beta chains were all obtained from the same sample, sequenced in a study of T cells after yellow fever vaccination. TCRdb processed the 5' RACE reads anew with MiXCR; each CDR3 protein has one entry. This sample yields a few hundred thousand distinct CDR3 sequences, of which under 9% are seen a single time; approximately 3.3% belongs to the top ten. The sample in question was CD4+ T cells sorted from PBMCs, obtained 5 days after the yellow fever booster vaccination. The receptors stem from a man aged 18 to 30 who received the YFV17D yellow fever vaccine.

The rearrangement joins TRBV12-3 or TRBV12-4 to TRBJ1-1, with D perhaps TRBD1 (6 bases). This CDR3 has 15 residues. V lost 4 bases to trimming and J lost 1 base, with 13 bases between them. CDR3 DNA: TGTGCCAGCAGTTCTTCAGCCAGGGGGAACACTGAAGCTTTCTTT. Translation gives CASSSSARGNTEAFF.

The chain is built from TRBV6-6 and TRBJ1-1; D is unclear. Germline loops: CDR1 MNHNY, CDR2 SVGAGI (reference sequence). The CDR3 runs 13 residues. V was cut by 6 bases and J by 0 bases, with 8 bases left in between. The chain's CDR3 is CASSLSMNTEAFF. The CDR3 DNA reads TGTGCCAGCAGCTTAAGTATGAACACTGAAGCTTTCTTT.

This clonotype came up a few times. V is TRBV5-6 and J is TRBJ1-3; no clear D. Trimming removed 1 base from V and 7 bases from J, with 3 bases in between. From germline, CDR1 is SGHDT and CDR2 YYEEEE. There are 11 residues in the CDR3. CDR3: CASSLRNTIYF. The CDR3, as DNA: TGTGCCAGCAGCTTGAGGAACACCATATATTTT.

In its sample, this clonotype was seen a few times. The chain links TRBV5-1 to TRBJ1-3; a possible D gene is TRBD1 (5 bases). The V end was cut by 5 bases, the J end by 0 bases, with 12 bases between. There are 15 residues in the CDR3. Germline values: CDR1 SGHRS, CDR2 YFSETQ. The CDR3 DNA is TGCGCCAGCAGACCCACGGGGGACTCTGGAAACACCATATATTTT. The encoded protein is CASRPTGDSGNTIYF.

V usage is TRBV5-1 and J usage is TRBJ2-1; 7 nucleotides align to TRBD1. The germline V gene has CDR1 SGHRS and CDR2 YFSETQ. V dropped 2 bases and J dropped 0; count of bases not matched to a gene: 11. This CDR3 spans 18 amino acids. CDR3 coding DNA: TGCGCCAGCAGCTTCCCGGGACAGTTTATGAGCTCCTACAATGAGCAGTTCTTC. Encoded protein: CASSFPGQFMSSYNEQFF.

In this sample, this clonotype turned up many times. In DNA, the CDR3 is TGTGCCAGCAGCCCTCAAGGGGACAATCAGCCCCAGCATTTT. This sequence encodes CASSPQGDNQPQHF. This chain joins TRBV7-9 and TRBJ1-5, with D perhaps TRBD1 (5 bases). This CDR3 region has 14 residues. The ends were cut back, 5 bases at V and 3 bases at J, with 11 bases in the middle. Germline CDR1 is SEHNR and CDR2 is FQNEAQ (reference sequence).

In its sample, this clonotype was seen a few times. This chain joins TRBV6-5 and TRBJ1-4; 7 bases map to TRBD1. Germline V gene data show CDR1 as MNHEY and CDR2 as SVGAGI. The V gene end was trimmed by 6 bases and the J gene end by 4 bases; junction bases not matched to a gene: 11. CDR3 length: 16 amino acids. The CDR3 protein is CASSRKRGRGNEKLFF. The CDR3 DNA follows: TGTGCCAGCAGCCGAAAGAGGGGGCGCGGTAATGAAAAACTGTTTTTT.

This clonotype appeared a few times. As DNA, the CDR3 is TGCAGTGCTAGAGATCCTCTTCGGATAGGTCGGTCCACTGAAGCTTTCTTT. It translates to CSARDPLRIGRSTEAFF. V gene TRBV20-1 combines with J gene TRBJ1-1; no reliable D call. V lost 0 bases and J lost 4, with 21 bases in between. Germline V gene sequence: CDR1 DFQATT, CDR2 SNEGSKA (reference sequence). The CDR3 runs 17 residues.

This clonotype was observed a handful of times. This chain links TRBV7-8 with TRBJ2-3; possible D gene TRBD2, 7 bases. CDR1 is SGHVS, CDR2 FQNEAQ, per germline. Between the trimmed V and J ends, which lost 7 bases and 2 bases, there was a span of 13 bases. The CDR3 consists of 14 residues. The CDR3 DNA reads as TGTGCCAGCATCACGGGGGGCCCCACAGATACGCAGTATTTT. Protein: CASITGGPTDTQYF.

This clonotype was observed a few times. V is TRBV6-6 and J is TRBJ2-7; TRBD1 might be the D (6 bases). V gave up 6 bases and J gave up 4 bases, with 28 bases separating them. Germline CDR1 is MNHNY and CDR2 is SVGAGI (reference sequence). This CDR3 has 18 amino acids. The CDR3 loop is CASSQPRRGLQQRYEQYV. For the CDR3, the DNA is TGTGCCAGCAGCCAACCCCGTAGGGGGTTACAACAACGGTACGAGCAGTACGTC.

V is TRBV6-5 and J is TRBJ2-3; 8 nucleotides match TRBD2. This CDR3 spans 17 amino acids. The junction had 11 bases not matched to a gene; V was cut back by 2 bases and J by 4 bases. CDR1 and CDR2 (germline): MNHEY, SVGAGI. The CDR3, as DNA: TGTGCCAGCAGTTACCTACTGGCTAGCGGGCGTCCAGATACGCAGTATTTT. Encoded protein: CASSYLLASGRPDTQYF.

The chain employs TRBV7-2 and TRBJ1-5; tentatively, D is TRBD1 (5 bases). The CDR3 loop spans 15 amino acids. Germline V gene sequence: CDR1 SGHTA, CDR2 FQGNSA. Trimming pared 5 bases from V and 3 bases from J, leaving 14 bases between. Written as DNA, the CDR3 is TGTGCCAGCAGCCCAGTCACGGGGACCAATCAGCCCCAGCATTTT. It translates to CASSPVTGTNQPQHF.

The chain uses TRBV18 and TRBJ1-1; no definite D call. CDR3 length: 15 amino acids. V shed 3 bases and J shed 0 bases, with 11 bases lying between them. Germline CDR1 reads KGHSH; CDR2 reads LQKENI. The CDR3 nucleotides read TGTGCCAGCTCACCTCAAGAAACGATGAACACTGAAGCTTTCTTT. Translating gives CASSPQETMNTEAFF.

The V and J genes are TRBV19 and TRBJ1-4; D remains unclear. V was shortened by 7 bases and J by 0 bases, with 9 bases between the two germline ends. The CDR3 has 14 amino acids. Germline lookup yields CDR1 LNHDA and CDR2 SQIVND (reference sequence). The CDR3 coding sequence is TGTGCCAGTAAGAGGGAACCAACTAATGAAAAACTGTTTTTT. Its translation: CASKREPTNEKLFF.

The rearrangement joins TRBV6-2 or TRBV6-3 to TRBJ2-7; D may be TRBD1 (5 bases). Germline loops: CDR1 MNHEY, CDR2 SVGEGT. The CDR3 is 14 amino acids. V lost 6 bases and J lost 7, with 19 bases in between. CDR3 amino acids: CASRPPGSQGEQYF. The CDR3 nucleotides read TGTGCCAGCAGGCCGCCAGGGTCCCAGGGAGAGCAGTACTTC.

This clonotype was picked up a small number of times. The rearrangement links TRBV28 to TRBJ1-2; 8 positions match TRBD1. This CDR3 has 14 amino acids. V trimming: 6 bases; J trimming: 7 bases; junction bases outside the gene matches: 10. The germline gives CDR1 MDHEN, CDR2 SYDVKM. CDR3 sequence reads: CASRPLGQGFGYTF. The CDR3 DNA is TGTGCCAGCAGGCCTCTAGGACAGGGATTTGGCTACACCTTC.

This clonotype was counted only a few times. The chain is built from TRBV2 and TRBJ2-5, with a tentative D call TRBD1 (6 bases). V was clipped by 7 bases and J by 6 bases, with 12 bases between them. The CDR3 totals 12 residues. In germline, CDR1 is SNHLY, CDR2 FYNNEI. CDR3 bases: TGTGCCAGCAACAGGGTGGGAAAGACCCAGTACTTC. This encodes CASNRVGKTQYF.

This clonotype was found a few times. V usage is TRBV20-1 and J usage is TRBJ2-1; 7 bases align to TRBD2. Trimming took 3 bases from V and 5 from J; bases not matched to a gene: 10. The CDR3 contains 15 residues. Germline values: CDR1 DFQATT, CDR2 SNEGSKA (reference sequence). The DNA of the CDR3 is TGCAGTGCTAGTAAGTTGGCTAGCGGCCACAATGAGCAGTTCTTC. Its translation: CSASKLASGHNEQFF.

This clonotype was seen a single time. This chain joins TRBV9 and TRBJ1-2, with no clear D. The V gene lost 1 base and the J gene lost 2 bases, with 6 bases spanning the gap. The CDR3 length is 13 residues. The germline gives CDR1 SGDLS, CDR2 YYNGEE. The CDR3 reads CASSVIQNYGYTF. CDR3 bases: TGTGCCAGCAGCGTAATACAGAACTATGGCTACACCTTC.

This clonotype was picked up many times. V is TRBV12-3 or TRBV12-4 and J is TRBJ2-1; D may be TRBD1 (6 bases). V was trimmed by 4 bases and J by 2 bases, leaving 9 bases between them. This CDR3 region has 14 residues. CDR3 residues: CASSSRGPYNEQFF. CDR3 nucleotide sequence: TGTGCCAGCAGTTCCAGGGGACCCTACAATGAGCAGTTCTTC.

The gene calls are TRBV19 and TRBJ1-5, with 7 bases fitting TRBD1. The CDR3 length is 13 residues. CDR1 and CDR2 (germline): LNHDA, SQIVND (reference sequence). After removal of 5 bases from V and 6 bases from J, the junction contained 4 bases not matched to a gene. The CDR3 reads CASSWAGGQPQHF. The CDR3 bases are TGTGCCAGTAGTTGGGCAGGGGGTCAGCCCCAGCATTTT. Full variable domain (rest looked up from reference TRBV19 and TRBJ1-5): DGGITQSPKYLFRKEGQNVTLSCEQNLNHDAMYWYRQDPGQGLRLIYYSQIVNDFQKGDIAEGYSVSREKKESFPLTVTSAQKNPTAFYLCASSWAGGQPQHFGDGTRLSIL.

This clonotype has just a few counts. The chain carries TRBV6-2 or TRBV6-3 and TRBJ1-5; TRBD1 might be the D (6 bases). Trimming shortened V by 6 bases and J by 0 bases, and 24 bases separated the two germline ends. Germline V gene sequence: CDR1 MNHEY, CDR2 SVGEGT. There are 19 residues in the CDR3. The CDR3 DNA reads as TGTGCCAGCAGCTTTGGCGTAGGACGGGGACATCTTAGCAATCAGCCCCAGCATTTT. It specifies CASSFGVGRGHLSNQPQHF.

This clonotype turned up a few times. CDR3 coding DNA: TGTGCCAGCAGCTTATTTGGGCAGGGTGAAGCTTTCTTT. Its protein is CASSLFGQGEAFF. The chain employs TRBV7-9 and TRBJ1-1; D might be TRBD1 (5 bases). Trimming removed 2 bases from V and 7 bases from J, with 11 bases in between. The CDR3 length is 13 residues. CDR1 and CDR2 from the germline V gene are SEHNR and FQNEAQ (reference sequence).

The CDR3 region is CASSPQAAKNIQYF. The CDR3, as DNA: TGTGCCAGCAGCCCGCAAGCTGCCAAAAACATTCAGTACTTC. This sequence joins TRBV9 and TRBJ2-4; D not resolved. V was clipped by 4 bases and J by 1 base, with 9 bases between them. The CDR3 has 14 residues. Germline CDR1 is SGDLS and CDR2 is YYNGEE.

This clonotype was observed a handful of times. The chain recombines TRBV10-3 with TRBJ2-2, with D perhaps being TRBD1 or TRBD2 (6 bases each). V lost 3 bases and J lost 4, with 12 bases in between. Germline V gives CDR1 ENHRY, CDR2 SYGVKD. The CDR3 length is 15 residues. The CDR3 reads CAISERGLGTGELFF. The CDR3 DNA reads TGTGCCATCAGTGAACGGGGGCTGGGCACCGGGGAGCTGTTTTTT.

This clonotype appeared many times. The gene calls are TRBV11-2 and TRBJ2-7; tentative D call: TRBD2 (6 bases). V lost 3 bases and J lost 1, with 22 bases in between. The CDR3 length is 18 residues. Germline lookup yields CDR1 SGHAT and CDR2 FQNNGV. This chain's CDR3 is CASSFSDGGGLWSYEQYV. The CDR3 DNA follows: TGTGCCAGCAGCTTTTCGGACGGCGGAGGGTTGTGGTCCTACGAGCAGTACGTC.

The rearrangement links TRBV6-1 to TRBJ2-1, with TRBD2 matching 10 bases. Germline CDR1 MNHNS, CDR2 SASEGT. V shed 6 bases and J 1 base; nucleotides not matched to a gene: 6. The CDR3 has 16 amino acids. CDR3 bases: TGTGCCAGCAGGGCCGAACTAGCGGGGTCCTACAATGAGCAGTTCTTC. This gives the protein CASRAELAGSYNEQFF.

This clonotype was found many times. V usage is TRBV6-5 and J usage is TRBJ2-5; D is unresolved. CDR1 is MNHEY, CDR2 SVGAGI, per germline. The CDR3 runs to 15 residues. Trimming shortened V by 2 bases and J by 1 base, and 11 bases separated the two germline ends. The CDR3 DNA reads TGTGCCAGCAGTTACGATCGCTTTCGCCAAGAGACCCAGTACTTC. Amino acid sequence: CASSYDRFRQETQYF.

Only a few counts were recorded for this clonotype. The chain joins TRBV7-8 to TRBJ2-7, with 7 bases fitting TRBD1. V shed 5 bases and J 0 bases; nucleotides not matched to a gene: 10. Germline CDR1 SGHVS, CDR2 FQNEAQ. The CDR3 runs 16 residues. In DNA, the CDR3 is TGTGCCAGCAGCCTCGCCGGAGGACAGGTCTCCTACGAGCAGTACTTC. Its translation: CASSLAGGQVSYEQYF.